Following are 6 T cell receptor beta chains from one sample sequenced in a study of CD8 T cells in Susac syndrome. After extraction with the RNeasy kit, about 0.5 to 1 ug of the RNA was reverse transcribed using random hexamers. TCRdb redid the calling of the immunoSEQ multiplex PCR reads with MiXCR, one entry per CDR3 protein. The sample contains about 150,000 distinct CDR3 sequences, 92% of which appear only once. The sample comprised CD4+ T cells from PBMCs. All receptors come from a human donor in good health.

The J gene is TRBJ2-7, the V gene TRBV28, with 8 positions matching TRBD1. CDR3 size: 16 residues. Trimming removed 6 bases from V and 1 base from J; junction bases left unmatched: 11. From germline, CDR1 is MDHEN and CDR2 SYDVKM. The CDR3 sequence is CASSSYRTGKSYEQYF. The CDR3 bases are TGTGCCAGCAGCTCATACCGGACAGGGAAATCCTACGAGCAGTACTTC.

This clonotype was observed a handful of times. The chain recombines TRBV7-9 with TRBJ2-1; D is unresolved. The CDR3 loop spans 14 amino acids. Germline CDR1 and CDR2: SEHNR and FQNEAQ (reference sequence). Trimming shortened V by 2 bases and J by 4 bases, and 9 bases separated the two germline ends. The CDR3, as DNA: TGTGCCAGCAGCTTAAGTGGGTCTTACAATGAGCAGTTCTTC. Amino acid sequence: CASSLSGSYNEQFF.

The genes are TRBV20-1 and TRBJ2-5; weak D call: TRBD1 (6 bases). This CDR3 region has 14 residues. V dropped 0 bases and J dropped 2 bases, with 10 bases sitting between them. Looked up from germline, CDR1 is DFQATT and CDR2 is SNEGSKA (reference sequence). The CDR3 spells CSARDPGVQETQYF. DNA of the CDR3: TGCAGTGCTAGAGATCCAGGGGTGCAAGAGACCCAGTACTTC.

The rearrangement joins TRBV7-8 to TRBJ1-3; D may be TRBD1 (5 bases). Germline V gene sequence: CDR1 SGHVS, CDR2 FQNEAQ. V dropped 2 bases and J dropped 0 bases, with 8 bases sitting between them. The CDR3 length is 15 residues. The DNA of the CDR3 is TGTGCCAGCAGCTTAAACAGGTTCTCTGGAAACACCATATATTTT. Translation gives CASSLNRFSGNTIYF.

The chain employs TRBV7-8 and TRBJ2-2, with 8 positions matching TRBD2. This CDR3 is 16 amino acids long. V was pared by 5 bases and J by 1 base, with 6 bases of the junction left unmatched. The germline V gene has CDR1 SGHVS and CDR2 FQNEAQ. In DNA form, the CDR3 reads TGTGCCAGCAGCCTCGGGGGGGGAGGGAACACCGGGGAGCTGTTTTTT. This sequence encodes CASSLGGGGNTGELFF.

A word on this clonotype: It is unclear where the CDR3 begins or ends on the DNA, so no DNA is shown, and the CDR3 is as TCRdb lists it. The J gene is TRBJ2-2, the V gene TRBV11-3; the table's TRBD2 call for D was not verified on the DNA. Germline lookup yields CDR1 SGHNT and CDR2 YENEEA. The CDR3 is 14 amino acids long, termini counted. CDR3 region: CASSWGLTTGSCFF.